The rows below give T cell receptor beta chains drawn from one sample of a study of cytotoxic CD8 clonotypes in ibrutinib-treated CLL. This table comes from immunoSEQ multiplex PCR, and its TCRdb copy is limited to in-frame clones, with some not included. The data hold roughly 200,000 clones, with roughly 79% observed a single time. Material: PBMCs, obtained after 12 months of ibrutinib treatment. These receptors were taken from a human donor with chronic lymphocytic leukemia. CDR3s include the opening cysteine and the closing phenylalanine or tryptophan. The D gene is left open where the match is weak. A row's size may be missing; if present it is once, few, many or a size class.

size	D	J	V	DNA	CDR3
few	TRBD1	TRBJ2-3	TRBV19	TGTGCCAGCCAGGGACAGGGGGCGGGTATAGATACGCAGTATTTT	CASQGQGAGIDTQYF
-	TRBD2	TRBJ2-3	TRBV9	TGTGCCAGCAGCTTGACTAGCGGGGGGTACACAGATACGCAGTATTTT	CASSLTSGGYTDTQYF
-	-	TRBJ2-5	TRBV18	TGTGCCAGCTCACCCGGGACCCAGACCCAGTACTTC	CASSPGTQTQYF
-	-	TRBJ1-3	TRBV6-5	TGTGCCAGCAGTTACTCGATGGGGGCTGGAAACACCATATATTTT	CASSYSMGAGNTIYF
-	-	TRBJ1-3	TRBV25-1	TGTGCCAGCAGTGAATACGACAGGACCTCTGGAAACACCATATATTTT	CASSEYDRTSGNTIYF
-	-	TRBJ1-2	TRBV30	TGTGCCTGGTATGGGGAGGGGGATGGCTACACCTTC	CAWYGEGDGYTF
many	-	TRBJ2-2	TRBV25-1	TGTGCCAGCAGCCCAACCGACAGGGAGGTCGGGGAGCTGTTTTTT	CASSPTDREVGELFF
-	TRBD1	TRBJ1-1	TRBV9	TGTGCCAGCAGCCCCGAGGACAGGGGGGTCACTGAAGCTTTCTTT	CASSPEDRGVTEAFF
-	-	TRBJ1-3	TRBV6-5	TGTGCCAGCAGTTACTATCCAGGGGCGACGGGAAACACCATATATTTT	CASSYYPGATGNTIYF
-	-	TRBJ2-1	TRBV11-2	TGTGCCAGCAGCTTCGGTTTGGCCTACTTAGTGAATGAGCAGTTCTTC	CASSFGLAYLVNEQFF
-	TRBD1	TRBJ2-6	TRBV7-2	TGTGCCAGCAGCTTAACAGGGGGTGGTGGGGCCAACGTCCTGACTTTC	CASSLTGGGGANVLTF
once	TRBD1	TRBJ1-3	TRBV5-1	TGCGCCAGCAGCTTGGGGACAGGGTTTGGAAACACCATATATTTT	CASSLGTGFGNTIYF
-	-	TRBJ1-2	TRBV4-1	TGCGCCAGCAGCCAAGATAGGCAGGGCCTAAACTATGGCTACACCTTC	CASSQDRQGLNYGYTF
few	-	TRBJ2-2	TRBV10-2	TGCGCCAGCAGTGGGGGGATGACAGGCAACACCGGGGAGCTGTTTTTT	CASSGGMTGNTGELFF
once	-	TRBJ1-1	TRBV7-5	TGTGCCAGACGCCGACAGTGGAACACTGAAGCTTTCTTT	CARRRQWNTEAFF
-	TRBD2	TRBJ2-3	TRBV9	TGTGCCAGCAACCCTGGCGGGGGGGCCAGAGATACGCAGTATTTT	CASNPGGGARDTQYF
once	TRBD1	TRBJ2-5	TRBV28	TGTGCCAGCAAAGGGCTCGACAGGGTGAAAGAGACCCAGTACTTC	CASKGLDRVKETQYF
-	-	TRBJ2-7	TRBV7-8	TGTGCCAGCAGCTTAGTGGCAGCTCCGAGCTCCTACGAGCAGTACTTC	CASSLVAAPSSYEQYF
-	-	TRBJ1-2	TRBV7-2	TGTGCCAGCAGCTTGCCCAACAAGAGCGGCTACACCTTC	CASSLPNKSGYTF
few	-	TRBJ1-2	TRBV18	TGTGCCAGCTCACCGGACAGCTATGGCTACACCTTC	CASSPDSYGYTF
-	-	TRBJ1-5	TRBV10-3	TGTGCCAGCACCGGGGGCGGGCAGCCCCAGCATTTT	CASTGGGQPQHF
-	-	TRBJ2-7	TRBV30	TGTGCCTGGAGTGTAGGGCAGACCTACGAGCAGTACTTC	CAWSVGQTYEQYF
-	-	TRBJ2-7	TRBV7-2	TGTGCCAGCAGTTGGGGTAGAACCGGATTCTACGAGCAGTACTTC	CASSWGRTGFYEQYF
-	-	TRBJ1-5	TRBV27	TGTGCCAGCAGTTCGCTAACAGCTGAGCCCCAGCATTTT	CASSSLTAEPQHF
-	-	TRBJ1-4	TRBV4-1	TGCGCCAGCAGCCAAGATTGGGCAGGTTTTCGTGAAAAACTGTTTTTT	CASSQDWAGFREKLFF
-	-	TRBJ1-2	TRBV28	TGTGCCAGCAGATCGACAAATAACTATGGCTACACCTTC	CASRSTNNYGYTF
-	TRBD1	TRBJ1-2	TRBV6-1	TGTGCCAGCAGTGACCAGGGGGCCCAACTTTATGGCTACACCTTC	CASSDQGAQLYGYTF
-	-	TRBJ2-3	TRBV30	TGTGCCTGGACCGGGGCTGATACGCAGTATTTT	CAWTGADTQYF
-	-	TRBJ2-2	TRBV7-3	TGTGCCAGCAGCCAGGCGGCTAGGACCGGGGAGCTGTTTTTT	CASSQAARTGELFF
-	-	TRBJ1-4	TRBV19	TGTGCCAGTAGTACTCAGGGCCGGGGTCGTGAAAAACTGTTTTTT	CASSTQGRGREKLFF
-	-	TRBJ2-5	TRBV30	TGTGCCTGGAGGCAGGGGGGAGAGACCCAGTACTTC	CAWRQGGETQYF
-	-	TRBJ2-2	TRBV27	TGTGCCAGCAACCTTTGGGGGAGTGGTACCGGGGAGCTGTTTTTT	CASNLWGSGTGELFF
few	-	TRBJ2-7	TRBV28	TGTGCCAGCAGTTTAACTTACGAGCAGTACTTC	CASSLTYEQYF
few	-	TRBJ1-2	TRBV2	TGTGCCAGCATTCGGACCGGGTATGGCTACACCTTC	CASIRTGYGYTF
-	TRBD2	TRBJ2-1	TRBV11-3	TGTGCCAGCAGCTTAACGGCGGGAGCCTACAATGAGCAGTTCTTC	CASSLTAGAYNEQFF
once	-	TRBJ1-1	TRBV2	TGTGCCAGCAGTGAAGTCAGGGATTACACTGAAGCTTTCTTT	CASSEVRDYTEAFF
once	-	TRBJ1-6	TRBV6-5	TGTGCCAGCAGCAATGACAGGTCGAGTTCACCCCTCCACTTT	CASSNDRSSSPLHF
-	-	TRBJ2-3	TRBV6-5	TGTGCCAGCAGTTACAAATCAGTCCACACAGATACGCAGTATTTT	CASSYKSVHTDTQYF
-	-	TRBJ1-6	TRBV9	TGTGCCAGCAGCGTAGAGGGACTAAATTCACCCCTCCACTTT	CASSVEGLNSPLHF
-	-	TRBJ1-5	TRBV27	TGTGCCAGCAGGCCGGGGGTGATTAGCAATCAGCCCCAGCATTTT	CASRPGVISNQPQHF
-	TRBD1	TRBJ2-1	TRBV7-3	TGTGCCAGCAGCCCCGGACAGGGGGTTTACAATGAGCAGTTCTTC	CASSPGQGVYNEQFF
-	-	TRBJ2-5	TRBV7-9	TGTGCCAGCAGCTTCCAGGGAGAGACCCAGTACTTC	CASSFQGETQYF
-	TRBD1	TRBJ1-5	TRBV4-1	TGCGCCAGCAGCCCGGGACAGACCTATCAGCCCCAGCATTTT	CASSPGQTYQPQHF
-	-	TRBJ2-5	TRBV6-5	TGTGCCAGCAGTCGGATAGCGGTCGTTCAAGAGACCCAGTACTTC	CASSRIAVVQETQYF
-	TRBD1	TRBJ2-7	TRBV6-1	TGTGCCAGCAGTGGGACAGGGGGCCTCTACGAGCAGTACTTC	CASSGTGGLYEQYF
-	-	TRBJ1-1	TRBV5-8	TGTGCCAGCAGTCGACAGGTGAACACTGAAGCTTTCTTT	CASSRQVNTEAFF
few	-	TRBJ1-2	TRBV7-8	TGTGCCAGCAGCTTAGCGCCTGGGGCTGGCTATGGCTACACCTTC	CASSLAPGAGYGYTF
-	-	TRBJ1-1	TRBV19	TGTGCCAGTAGTATCGGGGGTATCGCTGAAGCTTTCTTT	CASSIGGIAEAFF
-	TRBD2	TRBJ2-1	TRBV18	TGTGCCAGCTCGCGGACTAGACCCAGTGAGCAGTTCTTC	CASSRTRPSEQFF
-	TRBD2	TRBJ2-7	TRBV9	TGTGCCAGCAGCGTAGATAGCGGGGGGCCCTACGAGCAGTACTTC	CASSVDSGGPYEQYF